Described below is a single T cell receptor (beta chain) sequence and its context. The entry originates in a study of T cell clones after liver transplantation. Study-level background: Liver transplant recipients had immunosuppression withdrawal attempted within 2 years. Blood was drawn pre-transplant, before withdrawal, and after full or failed withdrawal.

This CDR3 comprises 13 residues. V lost 0 bases and J 6 bases, leaving 8 bases between the germline ends. Germline CDR1 LNHDA, CDR2 SQIVND (reference sequence). Data came from immunoSEQ multiplex PCR; TCRdb stores just in-frame clones and leaves some out. Found here are under 90,000 clones, around 80% of them singletons; the top ten hold approximately 0.55%. The material sequenced was CD4+ T cells from blood, taken before liver transplant. The source is a human donor who received a liver transplant. The chain has TRBV19 and TRBJ1-1; D unresolved. CDR3 DNA sequence: TGTGCCAGTAGTATAGATCGGCCCGCTGAAGCTTTCTTT. This gives the protein CASSIDRPAEAFF.